The rows below give T cell receptor beta chains drawn from one sample of a study of cytomegalovirus exposure and HLA in healthy donors. Data came from immunoSEQ multiplex PCR; TCRdb stores just in-frame clones and leaves some out. The clone table shows tens of thousands of clones, with the ten largest holding approximately 9%. The sample was PBMCs. Receptors were obtained from a middle-aged man in good health and CMV-seropositive. CDR3s include the opening cysteine and the closing phenylalanine or tryptophan. Fields, in order: V gene, J gene, CDR3 protein.

TRBV2	TRBJ2-5	CASSEAPGRETQYF
TRBV2	TRBJ2-3	CASSVSGISTDTQYF
TRBV2	TRBJ2-1	CASGGQGRDEQFF
TRBV30	.	CAWSVREANTYEQYF
TRBV7-9	TRBJ2-7	CASSLIQGASYEQYF
TRBV6-5	TRBJ2-7	CASTGLADEQYF
TRBV18	TRBJ1-1	CASSGALSTEAFF
TRBV30	TRBJ2-4	CAWSGGGTAKNIQYF
TRBV30	TRBJ2-2	CAWSVLAGDTGELFF
TRBV10-3	TRBJ1-5	CAISESLVQNSNQPQHF
TRBV5-3	TRBJ1-2	CARSRDRCPNYGYTF
TRBV11-3	TRBJ2-1	CASSPGRGSNEQFF
TRBV5-8	TRBJ2-1	CASSFGSSYNEQFF
TRBV7-2	TRBJ2-1	CASSPFEYNEQFF
TRBV2	TRBJ1-1	CASSAGTGYTEAFF
TRBV14	TRBJ2-7	CASSSTGDRGRGEQYF
TRBV15	TRBJ2-3	CATSTPVSGITDTQYF
TRBV11-2	TRBJ2-7	CASSLVYGGDAYEQYF
TRBV29-1	TRBJ1-5	CSVVIGGQGGQPQHF
TRBV19	TRBJ2-7	CASSIGGGYRGSSYEQYF
TRBV27	TRBJ2-5	CASSYGQGTPYF
TRBV6-5	TRBJ1-3	CASRSTGFGNTIYF
TRBV4-1	TRBJ2-7	CASSPNPGQTTYEQYF
TRBV2	TRBJ2-3	CASNERGSGRATDTQYF
TRBV7-8	TRBJ2-3	CASSLAPDSRSTDTQYF
TRBV27	TRBJ1-1	CASSSWTDTEAFF
TRBV28	TRBJ2-2	CASSPGRTGELFF
TRBV7-2	TRBJ1-2	CASSPSGYAGNGYTF
TRBV6-6	.	CASSYTPYEQYF
TRBV6-5	TRBJ2-2	CASSPLGGGELFF
TRBV18	TRBJ2-7	CASSPPNINEQYF
TRBV29-1	TRBJ2-1	CSVGRGGTVREQFF
TRBV11-2	TRBJ1-4	CASSLTGGIVTNEKLFF
TRBV19	TRBJ2-2	CASIGLADTGELFF
TRBV5-4	TRBJ2-1	CASSLGLSSYNEQFF
TRBV5-5	TRBJ2-2	CASSLVGGNSGELFF
TRBV5-1	TRBJ1-4	CASSATGNPREKLFF
TRBV5-6	TRBJ1-2	CASSLAYYGYTF
TRBV4-1	TRBJ1-5	CASNSLGGRQPQHF
TRBV5-1	.	CASSLGTGSNYEQYF
TRBV7-3	TRBJ2-2	CASSRQGGSTGELFF
TRBV30	TRBJ2-7	CACGSGQGSFEQYF
TRBV5-1	TRBJ2-5	CASSLGGQVGETQYF
TRBV4-2	TRBJ2-7	CASSQDTSGPYEQYF
TRBV18	TRBJ2-1	CASSPANNEQFF
TRBV5-5	TRBJ2-1	CASSQGQGSQFF
TRBV10-1	TRBJ2-2	CASLASGFGDGELFF
TRBV19	TRBJ1-1	CASSIGPGNTEAFF
TRBV7-2	TRBJ1-1	CASSFNRKTEAFF
TRBV6-1	TRBJ1-1	CASSGRQWGTEAFF
TRBV7-2	TRBJ2-1	CASSLASGAYNEQFF
TRBV19	TRBJ2-1	CASSSLAGGPGNEQFF
TRBV11-3	TRBJ2-1	CASSHENEQFF